These T cell receptor beta chains were read from a single sample in a study of shared clonotypes between healthy human individuals. Clones were read by immunoSEQ multiplex PCR, and TCRdb kept only the in-frame ones, dropping some. The sample gives roughly 530,000 clones, approximately 95% of which show up once; 0.055% to 0.075% is in the top ten. The sequenced sample consisted of naive CD4+ T cells sorted from blood. The receptors originated from a woman aged 25 to 39 in good health. Each CDR3 is given with its conserved first and last residue. Each record gives: V gene, CDR3 length, CDR3 protein.

TRBV5-1	16	CASSLGNQGGSDTQYF
TRBV5-4	15	CASSEGGDGTGELFF
TRBV5-1	16	CASSPDTGHSGNTIYF
TRBV10-2	16	CASSENPGQGNQPQHF
TRBV14	18	CASSHGGGRLDSGNTIYF
TRBV19	15	CASSIEGQGVYEQYF
TRBV6-5	13	CASGAGEFSEQYF
TRBV9	14	CASSEGTGHEKLFF
TRBV6-1	15	CATIVPGAGNQPQHF
TRBV9	16	CASSVGADAPTDTQYF
TRBV28	15	CASSSLAESTDTQYF
TRBV6-1	14	CASRETGGLYGYTF